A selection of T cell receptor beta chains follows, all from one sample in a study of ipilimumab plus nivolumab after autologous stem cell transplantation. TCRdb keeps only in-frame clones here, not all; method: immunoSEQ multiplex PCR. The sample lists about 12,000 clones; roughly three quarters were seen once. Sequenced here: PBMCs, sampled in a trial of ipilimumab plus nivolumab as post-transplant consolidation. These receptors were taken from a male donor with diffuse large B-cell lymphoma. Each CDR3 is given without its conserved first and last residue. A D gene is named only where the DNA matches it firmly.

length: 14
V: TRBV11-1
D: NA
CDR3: ASSLEGLRRTGELF

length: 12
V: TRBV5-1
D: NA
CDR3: ASSLATGTGELF

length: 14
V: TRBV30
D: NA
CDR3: AWSVWGTENWNTQY

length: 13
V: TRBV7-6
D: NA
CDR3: ASSLGAATNTEAF

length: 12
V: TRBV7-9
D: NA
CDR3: ASSLAGSSYEQY

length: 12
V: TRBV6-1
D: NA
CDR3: ASSGGTFPYEQY

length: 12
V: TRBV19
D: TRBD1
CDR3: ASSDTGGYTEAF

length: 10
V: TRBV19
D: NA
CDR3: ASVTLGTEAF

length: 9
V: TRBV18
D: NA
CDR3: ASSPQETQY

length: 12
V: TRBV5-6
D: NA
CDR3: ASSLGGSTGELF

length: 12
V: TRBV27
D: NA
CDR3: ASSPMTGYTIQY

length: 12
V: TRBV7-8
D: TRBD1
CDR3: ASSGGTGGHEQY

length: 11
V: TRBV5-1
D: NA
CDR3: ASSFGRSDEQY

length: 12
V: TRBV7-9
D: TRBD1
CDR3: ASSSSGGKEKLF

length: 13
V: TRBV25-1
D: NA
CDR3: ASSQGPGISYEQY

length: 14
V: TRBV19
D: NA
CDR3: ASSTLAAPDLHEQF

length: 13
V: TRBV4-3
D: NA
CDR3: ASSQQPKQNTEAF

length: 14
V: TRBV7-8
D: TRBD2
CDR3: ASSQDGLARLYEQY

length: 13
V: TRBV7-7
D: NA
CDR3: ASSLIVGVTGELF

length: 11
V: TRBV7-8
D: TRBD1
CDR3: ASSLTGGPGYT

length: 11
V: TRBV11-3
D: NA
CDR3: ASSGQGFETQY

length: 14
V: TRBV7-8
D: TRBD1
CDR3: ASSTGTGASSYEQY

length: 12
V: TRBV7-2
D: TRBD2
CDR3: ASIRTSGLNEQF

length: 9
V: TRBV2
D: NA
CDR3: ASTPGSEQY

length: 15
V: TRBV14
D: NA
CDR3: ASSQPWTILVAGELF

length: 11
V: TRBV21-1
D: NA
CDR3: ASSKRPNYEQY

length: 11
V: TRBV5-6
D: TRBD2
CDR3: ASSLASGSEQY

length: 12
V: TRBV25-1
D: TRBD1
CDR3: ASAPGQGRNEQF

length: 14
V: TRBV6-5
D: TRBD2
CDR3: ASSYSERGGPETQY

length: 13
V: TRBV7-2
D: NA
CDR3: ASSLVWVPTDTQY

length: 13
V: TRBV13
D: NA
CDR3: ASSLLGAGNTEAF

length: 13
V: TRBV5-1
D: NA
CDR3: ASSLEGVGGRGYT

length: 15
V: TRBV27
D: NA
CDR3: ASSLSFGLIIQDTQY

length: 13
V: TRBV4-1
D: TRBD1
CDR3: ASSPVRDRSNEQF

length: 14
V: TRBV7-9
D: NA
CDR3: ASSLDETAYNQPQH

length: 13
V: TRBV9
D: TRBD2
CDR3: ASSVVGSGGGTQY

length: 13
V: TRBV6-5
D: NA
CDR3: ASSYSKPGQETQY

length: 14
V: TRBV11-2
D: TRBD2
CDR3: ASSFLAGGFTDTQY

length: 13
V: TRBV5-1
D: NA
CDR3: ASSMDRPPSYEQY

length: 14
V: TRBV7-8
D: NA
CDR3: ASSLGGAGSNTEAF

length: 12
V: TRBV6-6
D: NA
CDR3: ASSYRSSLATQY

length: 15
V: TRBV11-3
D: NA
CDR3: ASSLAPEIGPYNEQF

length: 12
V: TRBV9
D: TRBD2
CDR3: ASSVVDREGVQY

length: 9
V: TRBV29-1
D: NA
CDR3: SVEVNSQAF

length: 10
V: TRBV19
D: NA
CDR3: ASSMNTQTQY

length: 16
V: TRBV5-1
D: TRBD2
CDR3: ASSLIGSGGIGTGELF

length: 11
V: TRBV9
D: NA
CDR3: ASGADTYNEQF

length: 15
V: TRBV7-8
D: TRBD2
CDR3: ASSLSGLAGGRDTQY

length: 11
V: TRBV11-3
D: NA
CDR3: ASRPSDSYEQY

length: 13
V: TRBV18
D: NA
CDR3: ASSPLGVTNTEAF

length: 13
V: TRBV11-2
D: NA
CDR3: ASSSHRQGNQPQH

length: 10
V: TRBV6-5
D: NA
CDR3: ASSPRGVEAF

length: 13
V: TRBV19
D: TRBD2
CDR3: ASSIASGAAGELF

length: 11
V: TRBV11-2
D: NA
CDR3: ASSLVGPTEAF

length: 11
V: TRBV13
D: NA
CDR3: ASSLEGAYEQY